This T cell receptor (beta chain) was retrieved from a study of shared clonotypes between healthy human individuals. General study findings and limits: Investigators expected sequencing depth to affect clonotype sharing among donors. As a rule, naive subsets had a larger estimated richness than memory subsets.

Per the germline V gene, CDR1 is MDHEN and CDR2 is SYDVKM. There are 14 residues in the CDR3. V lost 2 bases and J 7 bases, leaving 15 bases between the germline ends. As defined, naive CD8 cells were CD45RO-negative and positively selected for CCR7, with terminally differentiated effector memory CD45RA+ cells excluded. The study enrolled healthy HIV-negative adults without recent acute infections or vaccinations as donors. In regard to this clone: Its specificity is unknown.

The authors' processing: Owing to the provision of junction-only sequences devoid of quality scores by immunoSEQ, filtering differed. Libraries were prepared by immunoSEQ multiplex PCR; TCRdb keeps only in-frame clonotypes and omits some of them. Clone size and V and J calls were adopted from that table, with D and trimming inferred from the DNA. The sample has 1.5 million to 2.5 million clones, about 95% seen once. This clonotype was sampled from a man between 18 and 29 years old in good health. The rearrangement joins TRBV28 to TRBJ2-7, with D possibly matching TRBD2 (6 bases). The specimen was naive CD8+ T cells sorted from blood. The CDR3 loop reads CASSLTRDHREQYF. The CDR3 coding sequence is TGTGCCAGCAGTTTAACGCGGGACCACCGGGAGCAGTACTTC.